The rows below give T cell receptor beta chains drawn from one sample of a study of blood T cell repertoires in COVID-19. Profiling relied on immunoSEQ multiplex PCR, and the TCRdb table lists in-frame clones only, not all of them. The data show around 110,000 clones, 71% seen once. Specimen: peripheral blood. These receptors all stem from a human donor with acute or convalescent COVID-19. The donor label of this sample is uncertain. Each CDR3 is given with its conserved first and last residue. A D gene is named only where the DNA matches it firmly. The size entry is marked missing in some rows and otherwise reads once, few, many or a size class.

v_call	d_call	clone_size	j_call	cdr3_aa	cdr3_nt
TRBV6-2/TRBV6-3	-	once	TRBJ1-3	CASSYAGIGNTIYF	TGTGCCAGCAGTTACGCAGGGATTGGAAACACCATATATTTT
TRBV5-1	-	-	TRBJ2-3	CASSPFPPAGAPSTDTQYF	TGCGCCAGCAGCCCCTTCCCACCGGCGGGGGCCCCTAGCACAGATACGCAGTATTTT
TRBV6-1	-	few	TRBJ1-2	CASSEEGRNYGYTF	TGTGCCAGCAGTGAAGAAGGCAGGAACTATGGCTACACCTTC
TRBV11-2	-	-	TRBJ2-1	CASSPRGDRSYNEQFF	TGTGCCAGCAGCCCGAGGGGGGACAGATCCTACAATGAGCAGTTCTTC
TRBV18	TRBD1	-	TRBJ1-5	CASSLNRQGQAQPQHF	TGTGCCAGCTCACTTAATCGACAGGGACAGGCTCAGCCCCAGCATTTT
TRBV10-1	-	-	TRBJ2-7	CARLIGESSYEQYF	TGCGCCAGGCTCATCGGGGAGAGCTCCTACGAGCAGTACTTC
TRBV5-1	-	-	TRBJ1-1	CASSQVVNTEAFF	TGCGCCAGCAGTCAGGTTGTGAACACTGAAGCTTTCTTT
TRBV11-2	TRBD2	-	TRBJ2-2	CASSYPRWTSGGGTGELFF	TGTGCCAGCAGTTATCCCCGCTGGACTAGCGGGGGTGGCACCGGGGAGCTGTTTTTT
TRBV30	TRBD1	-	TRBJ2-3	CAWGQGVPDTQYF	TGTGCCTGGGGACAGGGGGTTCCAGATACGCAGTATTTT
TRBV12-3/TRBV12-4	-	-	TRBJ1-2	CASSFQGSYGYTF	TGTGCCAGCAGTTTCCAGGGTAGTTATGGCTACACCTTC
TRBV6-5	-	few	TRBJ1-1	CASSLSLRQVNTEAFF	TGTGCCAGCAGTTTATCCCTCCGGCAGGTGAACACTGAAGCTTTCTTT
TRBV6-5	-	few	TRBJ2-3	CASSYSSTDTQYF	TGTGCCAGCAGTTACTCATCAACAGATACGCAGTATTTT
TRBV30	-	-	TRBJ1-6	CAWRGWAGANSPLHF	TGTGCCTGGAGAGGCTGGGCAGGGGCAAATTCACCCCTCCACTTT
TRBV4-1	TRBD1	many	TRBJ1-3	CASSPDDRVEGNTIYF	TGCGCCAGCAGCCCGGATGACAGGGTGGAAGGAAACACCATATATTTT
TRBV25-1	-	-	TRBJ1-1	CASRGGKNTEAFF	TGTGCCAGCAGGGGGGGTAAGAACACTGAAGCTTTCTTT
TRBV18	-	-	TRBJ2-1	CASSPGGNEQFF	TGTGCCAGCTCACCAGGGGGGAATGAGCAGTTCTTC
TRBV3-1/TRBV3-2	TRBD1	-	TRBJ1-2	CASSQTKGAPIYGYTF	TGTGCCAGCAGCCAAACGAAGGGGGCGCCGATCTATGGCTACACCTTC
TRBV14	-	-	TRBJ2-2	CASSQRDTGELFF	TGTGCCAGCAGCCAGAGGGATACCGGGGAGCTGTTTTTT
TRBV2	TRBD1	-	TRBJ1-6	CASSQPGTGTSPLHF	TGTGCCAGCAGTCAGCCCGGGACAGGGACTTCACCCCTCCACTTT
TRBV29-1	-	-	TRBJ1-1	CSVVIRGMNTEAFF	TGCAGCGTTGTCATCCGGGGGATGAACACTGAAGCTTTCTTT
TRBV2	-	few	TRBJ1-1	CASSTGTRSVTEAFF	TGTGCCAGCAGTACAGGAACCAGATCCGTCACTGAAGCTTTCTTT
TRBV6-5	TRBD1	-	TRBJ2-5	CASSYIRTGGGETQYF	TGTGCCAGCAGTTACATCCGGACAGGGGGTGGGGAGACCCAGTACTTC
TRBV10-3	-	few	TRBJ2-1	CAISRGPSNEQFF	TGTGCCATCTCCAGAGGGCCCAGCAATGAGCAGTTCTTC
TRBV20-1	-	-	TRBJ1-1	CSAQWGAEAFF	TGCAGTGCCCAGTGGGGAGCTGAAGCTTTCTTT
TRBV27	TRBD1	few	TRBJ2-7	CASTGRQGSYEQYF	TGTGCCAGCACCGGCCGACAGGGCTCCTACGAGCAGTACTTC
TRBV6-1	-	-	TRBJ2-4	CASSERWEDRKDIQYF	TGTGCCAGCAGTGAAAGGTGGGAGGACAGGAAAGACATTCAGTACTTC
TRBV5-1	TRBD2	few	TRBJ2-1	CASSPATSGGAGFYNEQFF	TGCGCCAGCAGCCCCGCAACTAGCGGGGGGGCCGGGTTCTACAATGAGCAGTTCTTC
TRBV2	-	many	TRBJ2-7	CASSEYSAEYEQYF	TGTGCCAGCAGTGAGTATAGCGCTGAGTACGAGCAGTACTTC
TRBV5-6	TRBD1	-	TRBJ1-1	CASSSWTGGTLYEAFF	TGTGCCAGCAGCTCGTGGACAGGGGGCACACTCTATGAAGCTTTCTTT
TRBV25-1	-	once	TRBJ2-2	CASSEYTDTGELFF	TGTGCCAGCAGTGAATACACGGACACCGGGGAGCTGTTTTTT
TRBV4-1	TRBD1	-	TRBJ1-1	CASSQDGGQGTEAFF	TGCGCCAGCAGCCAAGATGGCGGACAGGGCACTGAAGCTTTCTTT
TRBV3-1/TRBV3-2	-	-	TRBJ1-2	CASSPFPSNLGAERYPSYGYTF	TGTGCCAGCAGCCCGTTTCCCTCTAATCTAGGGGCAGAACGTTACCCCTCCTATGGCTACACCTTC
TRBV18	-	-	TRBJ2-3	CASSPRQDSSTDTQYF	TGTGCCAGCTCACCACGGCAGGACAGTAGCACAGATACGCAGTATTTT
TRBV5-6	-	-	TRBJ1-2	CASSLGQNYGYTF	TGTGCCAGCAGCTTGGGACAGAACTATGGCTACACCTTC
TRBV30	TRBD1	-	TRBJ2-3	CAWTGTGPDTQYF	TGTGCCTGGACCGGGACAGGGCCCGATACGCAGTATTTT
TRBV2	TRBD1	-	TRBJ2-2	CASSESRTGGLGTGELFF	TGTGCCAGCAGTGAAAGTCGGACAGGGGGGCTTGGCACCGGGGAGCTGTTTTTT
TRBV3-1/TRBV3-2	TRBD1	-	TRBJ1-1	CASRPRDRQNTEAFF	TGTGCCAGCAGGCCCCGGGACAGGCAGAACACTGAAGCTTTCTTT
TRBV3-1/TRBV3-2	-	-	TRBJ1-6	CASSQGPIGQTNNSPLHF	TGTGCCAGCAGCCAAGGGCCTATAGGACAGACGAATAATTCACCCCTCCACTTT
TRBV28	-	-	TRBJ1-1	CATTRFEITTEAFF	TGTGCCACCACCCGTTTTGAGATTACGACTGAAGCTTTCTTT
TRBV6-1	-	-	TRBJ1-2	CASSEWFEANYGYTF	TGTGCCAGCAGTGAATGGTTTGAAGCAAACTATGGCTACACCTTC
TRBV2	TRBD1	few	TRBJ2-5	CASSRDRGETQYF	TGTGCCAGCAGCCGTGACAGGGGGGAGACCCAGTACTTC
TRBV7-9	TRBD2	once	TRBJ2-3	CASSSPLRLAGGRDTQYF	TGTGCCAGCAGCTCACCCCTGCGACTAGCGGGGGGAAGAGATACGCAGTATTTT
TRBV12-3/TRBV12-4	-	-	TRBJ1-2	CASSPPPGYGYTF	TGTGCCAGCAGTCCGCCCCCGGGATATGGCTACACCTTC
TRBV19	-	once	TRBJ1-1	CASRQGSWITEAFF	TGTGCCAGTAGGCAGGGGTCGTGGATCACTGAAGCTTTCTTT
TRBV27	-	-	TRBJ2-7	CASSWAGVSSYEQYF	TGTGCCAGCAGCTGGGCAGGGGTCTCTTCCTACGAGCAGTACTTC
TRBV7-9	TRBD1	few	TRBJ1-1	CASSLGDRFTTEAFF	TGTGCCAGCAGCTTAGGGGACAGATTCACTACTGAAGCTTTCTTT
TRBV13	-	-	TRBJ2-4	CASSLGQGGRNIQYF	TGTGCCAGCAGCTTAGGACAGGGTGGGAGAAACATTCAGTACTTC
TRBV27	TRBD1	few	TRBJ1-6	CASSSVDRGGNSPLHF	TGTGCCAGCAGTTCAGTGGACAGGGGTGGGAATTCACCCCTCCACTTT
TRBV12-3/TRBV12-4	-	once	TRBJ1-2	CASSQTGSGGYTF	TGTGCCAGCAGTCAAACAGGGTCGGGTGGCTACACCTTC
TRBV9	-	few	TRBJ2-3	CASSVDGGTDTQYF	TGTGCCAGCAGCGTAGATGGCGGGACAGATACGCAGTATTTT
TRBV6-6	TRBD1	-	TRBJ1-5	CASSKGQGRNQPQHF	TGTGCCAGCAGTAAGGGACAGGGAAGGAATCAGCCCCAGCATTTT
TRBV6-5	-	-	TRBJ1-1	CASAGQMNTEAFF	TGTGCCAGCGCTGGACAGATGAACACTGAAGCTTTCTTT
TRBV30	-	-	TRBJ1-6	CAWSAYGRGDNSPLHF	TGTGCCTGGAGTGCGTACGGTCGGGGAGATAATTCACCCCTCCACTTT
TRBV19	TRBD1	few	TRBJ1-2	CASSLGTGYGYTF	TGTGCCAGTAGTCTGGGGACAGGGTATGGCTACACCTTC
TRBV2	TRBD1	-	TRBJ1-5	CASRAGGYSNQPQHF	TGTGCCAGCAGAGCAGGGGGGTATAGCAATCAGCCCCAGCATTTT
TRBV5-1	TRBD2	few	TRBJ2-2	CASSLPGLASTGELFF	TGCGCCAGCAGCTTACCGGGACTAGCGTCCACCGGGGAGCTGTTTTTT
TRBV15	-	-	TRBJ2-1	CATSRGAGGGYNEQFF	TGTGCCACCAGCAGGGGCGCCGGGGGAGGCTACAATGAGCAGTTCTTC
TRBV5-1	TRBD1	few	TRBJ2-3	CASSGGTGPTDTQYF	TGCGCCAGCAGCGGGGGGACAGGCCCCACAGATACGCAGTATTTT